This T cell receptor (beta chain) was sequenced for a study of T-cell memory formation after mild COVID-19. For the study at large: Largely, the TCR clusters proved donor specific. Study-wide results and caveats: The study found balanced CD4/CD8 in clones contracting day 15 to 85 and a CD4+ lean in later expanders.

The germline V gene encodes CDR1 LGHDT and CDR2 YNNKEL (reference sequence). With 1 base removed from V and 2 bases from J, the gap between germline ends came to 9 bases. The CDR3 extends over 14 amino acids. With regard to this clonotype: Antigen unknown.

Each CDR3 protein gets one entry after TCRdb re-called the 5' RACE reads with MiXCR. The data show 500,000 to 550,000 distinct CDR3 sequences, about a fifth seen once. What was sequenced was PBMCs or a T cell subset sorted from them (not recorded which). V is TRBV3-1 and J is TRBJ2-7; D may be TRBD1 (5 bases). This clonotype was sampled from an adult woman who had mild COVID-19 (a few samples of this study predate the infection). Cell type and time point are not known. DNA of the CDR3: TGTGCCAGCAGCCAAGGGGCAGGGACCTACGAGCAGTACTTC. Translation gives CASSQGAGTYEQYF.